Detailed here is one T cell receptor (beta chain). Its antigen is unknown. One entry per CDR3 protein, called by TCRdb with MiXCR from the 5' RACE reads. Seen here are about 630,000 distinct CDR3 sequences, about 12% observed once, and the top ten hold under 15%. This sample is drawn from a study of T cells after yellow fever vaccination. The CDR3 is 16 residues long. The V segment lost 5 bases and the J segment 4 bases; nucleotides outside the gene matches: 13. CDR1 is MNHEY, CDR2 SMNVEV, per germline (reference sequence). Study-wide results and caveats: Booster sampling recovered most clones from primary vaccination (96% CD4, approximately 90% CD8).

This TCR was recovered from a man aged 25 to 45 who received the YFV17D yellow fever vaccine. The input for sequencing was PBMCs, taken on the day of the yellow fever booster vaccination. The chain combines TRBV27 with TRBJ2-7, with 8 bases lining up with TRBD1. CDR3 sequence reads: CASSAQLAGGFYEQYF. The CDR3 DNA sequence: TGTGCCAGCAGTGCACAGTTGGCAGGGGGCTTTTACGAGCAGTACTTC.